The source of this T cell receptor (beta chain) is a study of blood T cell repertoires in COVID-19 (dated by TCRdb to 2018 to 2021). About the study as a whole: Collaborator samples came from the United States, Italy and Spain and covered acute and convalescent phases of COVID-19. Subjects who had been exposed to COVID-19, were actively infected with it, or had recovered from it provided the deeply sampled blood TCRbeta repertoires that made up the dataset. Where HLA class I and class II types were available, the types were taken from metadata supplied by the sample provider, not from assay-based typing. The repertoires were released in a freely available public database intended as a resource for research on the immune response to SARS-CoV-2. Samples were obtained from the ongoing ImmuneRACE study (first 160 participants) and from 1,254 subjects provided by 6 global collaborators. A de-identified subject ID, COVID-19 status, age in years and sex were almost always included in the sample metadata. The material from the prospective study consisted of cDNA or gDNA derived from T cells, B-cell-depleted T cells, or PBMCs. General findings and caveats noted by the study authors: The amount of clinical and demographic metadata varied by source and participant and was provided uncurated.

Based on the germline V gene (reference sequence), the CDR1 and CDR2 sequences are SEHNR and FQNEAQ. The CDR3 covers 15 residues, taking in both the cysteine and the phenylalanine. Kept here is only the CDR3 DNA, which spans 45 bases and is read in frame from base 1. V and J are truncated by 5 bases and 0 bases respectively, leaving an intervening sequence of 11 bases. TCRbeta CDR3 regions were amplified from genomic DNA by means of the immunoSEQ Assay, a bias-controlled multiplex PCR. Concerning the study's data processing: The number of nucleated cells in each sample was estimated by amplification of reference gene primers within the assay. Sequence reads were collapsed and filtered to measure the absolute abundance of every unique TCRbeta CDR3 rearrangement. For each sample, productive Simpson clonality was calculated by taking the square root of Simpson's diversity index across productive rearrangements. The immuneACCESS repertoire file appears here via TCRdb, limited to in-frame rearrangements. These files lack a portion of the clones; in checked studies, under half of the deficit traces to unresolved V genes, and the cause of the others is not known. V and J calls and clone size come straight from that table; D and trimming were deduced from the DNA. In all, the sample holds some 74,000 clones, and approximately 78% of those were seen once. Approximately 5.1% of the sample comes from the top ten.

With regard to this clone: Its antigen is unknown. Per-base quality was not reported, and no clone a single base away is much larger than it.

Collaborating institutions collected whole blood in K2EDTA tubes following their own protocols. For TCRbeta analysis, collaborators shipped samples in one of three forms: frozen whole blood, isolated PBMCs, or DNA extracted from either of those sample types. Recombination linked TRBV7-9 to TRBJ1-3; the D gene is possibly TRBD1, with 5 bases matching. This TCR was sampled from a woman at least 80 years old with active or convalescent COVID-19. What was sequenced was peripheral blood. The base sequence is TGTGCCAGCAGCGCCCCGGGGGGCTCTGGAAACACCATATATTTT. Translation gives CASSAPGGSGNTIYF.